This passage covers 14 T cell receptor beta chains from one sample sequenced in a study of blood T cell repertoires in COVID-19. This table comes from immunoSEQ multiplex PCR, and its TCRdb copy is limited to in-frame clones, with some not included. The sample lists hundreds of thousands of clones, around 85% seen once, with around 20% in the top ten. The sequencing sample was made of PBMCs or T cells enriched from blood (not recorded which). These receptor sequences come from a man aged 35-49 years who had recovered from COVID-19.

The gene calls are TRBV10-3 and TRBJ1-1, with no clear D. With 3 bases removed from V and 0 bases from J, the gap between germline ends came to 8 bases. This CDR3 region has 14 residues. Germline CDR1 reads ENHRY; CDR2 reads SYGVKD. The CDR3 here is CAISEIGVNTEAFF. The CDR3 coding sequence is TGTGCCATCAGTGAAATAGGAGTGAACACTGAAGCTTTCTTT.

The chain carries TRBV28 and TRBJ2-4, with 7 nucleotides matching TRBD1. Germline CDR1 reads MDHEN; CDR2 reads SYDVKM. With 4 bases clipped from V and 0 bases from J, the junction kept 3 bases outside the gene matches. CDR3 length: 15 amino acids. Here the CDR3 reads CASSYDRVAKNIQYF. The CDR3 DNA follows: TGTGCCAGCAGTTACGACAGGGTAGCCAAAAACATTCAGTACTTC.

This clone was seen a few times. The chain joins TRBV7-9 to TRBJ1-2; 7 bases are a match to TRBD1. The CDR3 length is 15 residues. Germline V gene sequence: CDR1 SEHNR, CDR2 FQNEAQ (reference sequence). The junction had 6 bases not matched to a gene; V was cut back by 0 bases and J by 5 bases. The CDR3 spells CASSLAGTDWYGYTF. The CDR3, as DNA: TGTGCCAGCAGCTTAGCGGGGACAGATTGGTATGGCTACACCTTC. The complete variable domain, with remaining parts taken from reference TRBV7-9 and TRBJ1-2, reads DTGVSQNPRHKITKRGQNVTFRCDPISEHNRLYWYRQTLGQGPEFLTYFQNEAQLEKSRLLSDRFSAERPKGSFSTLEIQRTEQGDSAMYLCASSLAGTDWYGYTFGSGTRLTVV.

This chain joins TRBV7-9 and TRBJ2-7, with TRBD2 as a possible D gene (6 bases). The germline V and J ends were trimmed by 3 bases and 4 bases, with 10 bases remaining between them. Germline V CDR1 and CDR2: SEHNR, FQNEAQ (reference sequence). This CDR3 contains 13 residues. The CDR3 loop is CASSFPSVYEQYF. As DNA, the CDR3 is TGTGCCAGCAGCTTCCCTAGCGTGTACGAGCAGTACTTC.

This clone was picked up one time. The CDR3 spells CASSPGQQETQYF. The CDR3, as DNA: TGTGCCAGCAGTCCCGGACAACAAGAGACCCAGTACTTC. The chain has TRBV28 and TRBJ2-5; a weak D match, TRBD1 (5 bases). The CDR3 totals 13 residues. Trimming left V 5 bases short and J 2 bases short, with 9 bases between. Germline V gene lookup returns CDR1 MDHEN and CDR2 SYDVKM.

Here the CDR3 reads CASSKALGAPFGYTF. The CDR3 DNA reads TGTGCCAGCAGCAAAGCGTTGGGGGCGCCCTTTGGCTACACCTTC. The genes are TRBV21-1 and TRBJ1-2; the D call of TRBD1 is as the table states it, not checked on the DNA. TRBV21-1 is assigned pseudogene status. The CDR3 has 15 amino acids.

In its sample, this clone was seen a few times. The chain employs TRBV7-3 and TRBJ2-2, with 7 bases that match TRBD2. Germline-derived CDR1 and CDR2 are SGHTA and FQGTGA. The CDR3 is 15 amino acids. V lost 3 bases, J lost 0 bases, and 1 base stayed unmatched. CDR3 protein: CASSLGLPNTGELFF. CDR3 DNA sequence: TGTGCCAGCAGCTTGGGACTACCGAACACCGGGGAGCTGTTTTTT. Filled out from reference TRBV7-3 and TRBJ2-2, the complete variable domain reads GAGVSQTPSNKVTEKGKYVELRCDPISGHTALYWYRQSLGQGPEFLIYFQGTGAADDSGLPNDRFFAVRPEGSVSTLKIQRTERGDSAVYLCASSLGLPNTGELFFGEGSRLTVL.

The chain recombines TRBV7-9 with TRBJ2-2, with TRBD2 identical over 15 bases. Germline CDR1 is SEHNR and CDR2 is FQNEAQ (reference sequence). This CDR3 region has 18 residues. Germline trimming cut 2 bases from V and 3 bases from J; bases unmatched to any gene: 4. CDR3 residues: CASSLWTSGRAYTGELFF. The CDR3 coding sequence is TGTGCCAGCAGCTTATGGACTAGCGGGAGGGCCTACACCGGGGAGCTGTTTTTT.

The chain combines TRBV29-1 with TRBJ2-4; D is uncertain. The germline gives CDR1 SQVTM, CDR2 ANQGSEA. The CDR3 is 13 residues long. The CDR3 region is CSVKRQAQNIQYF. CDR3 DNA sequence: TGCAGTGTAAAAAGGCAGGCGCAAAACATTCAGTACTTC.

The chain combines TRBV4-3 with TRBJ2-2, with D possibly TRBD2 on 7 matching bases. Germline V gives CDR1 LGHNA, CDR2 YSLEER. The V end was cut by 0 bases, the J end by 4 bases, with 12 bases between. The CDR3 is made up of 16 amino acids. Here the CDR3 DNA reads TGCGCCAGCAGCCAAGAGGGTAGGGGGGGCACCGGGGAGCTGTTTTTT. Its translation is CASSQEGRGGTGELFF.

The gene calls are TRBV29-1 and TRBJ1-1; no firm D call. V gave up 5 bases and J gave up 4 bases, with 8 bases separating them. CDR3 length: 11 amino acids. CDR1 SQVTM and CDR2 ANQGSEA come from the germline V gene. The CDR3 loop is CSVFAGTEAFF. The DNA for the CDR3 is TGCAGCGTTTTTGCGGGCACTGAAGCTTTCTTT. Using reference TRBV29-1 and TRBJ1-1 for the parts outside the CDR3, the full variable domain is SAVISQKPSRDICQRGTSLTIQCQVDSQVTMMFWYRQQPGQSLTLIATANQGSEATYESGFVIDKFPISRPNLTFSTLTVSNMSPEDSSIYLCSVFAGTEAFFGQGTRLTVV.

This chain connects TRBV6-5 to TRBJ2-7, with 10 bases that match TRBD1. CDR1 and CDR2 from the germline V gene are MNHEY and SVGAGI. J lost 0 bases, V lost 6 bases, and 5 bases had no gene match. The CDR3 runs to 15 residues. The CDR3 loop reads CASSTTGGDSYEQYF. In nucleotides, the CDR3 is TGTGCCAGCAGCACGACAGGGGGCGACTCCTACGAGCAGTACTTC.

The chain couples TRBV28 to TRBJ1-3; the D gene is possibly TRBD1 (6 bases). Between the trimmed V and J ends, which lost 4 bases and 0 bases, there was a span of 16 bases. The length of the CDR3 is 17 residues. The germline gives CDR1 MDHEN, CDR2 SYDVKM. The CDR3 bases are TGTGCCAGCAGTTGGCCCCAGGACAGTATCTCTGGAAACACCATATATTTT. It encodes CASSWPQDSISGNTIYF.

The chain recombines TRBV6-5 with TRBJ2-3; 16 positions agree with TRBD2. V was clipped by 9 bases and J by 4 bases; unmatched bases: 4. Germline CDR1 and CDR2: MNHEY and SVGAGI. This CDR3 spans 15 amino acids. Here the CDR3 reads CASQGTSGRADTQYF. CDR3 DNA: TGTGCCAGTCAGGGGACTAGCGGGAGGGCAGATACGCAGTATTTT.